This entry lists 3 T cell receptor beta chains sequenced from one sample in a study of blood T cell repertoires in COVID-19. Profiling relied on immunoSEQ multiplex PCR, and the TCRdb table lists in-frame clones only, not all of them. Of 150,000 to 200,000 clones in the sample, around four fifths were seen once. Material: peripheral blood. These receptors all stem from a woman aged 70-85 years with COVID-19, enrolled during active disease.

The CDR3: CASKRELTYEQYF. The CDR3 DNA sequence: TGTGCCAGTAAGCGGGAGCTAACCTACGAGCAGTACTTC. The chain employs TRBV6-5 and TRBJ2-7, with TRBD2 matching over 8 bases. Germline V CDR1 and CDR2: MNHEY, SVGAGI. This CDR3 has 13 amino acids. V lost 9 bases, J lost 2 bases, and 6 bases stayed unmatched.

The CDR3 loop is CASRRGQGGYTF. CDR3 nucleotide sequence: TGTGCCAGCAGGCGCGGACAGGGAGGCTACACCTTC. V is TRBV27 and J is TRBJ1-2; 8 bases fit TRBD1. The CDR3 totals 12 residues. The V gene end was trimmed by 6 bases and the J gene end by 8 bases; junction bases not matched to a gene: 5. From germline, CDR1 is MNHEY and CDR2 SMNVEV (reference sequence).

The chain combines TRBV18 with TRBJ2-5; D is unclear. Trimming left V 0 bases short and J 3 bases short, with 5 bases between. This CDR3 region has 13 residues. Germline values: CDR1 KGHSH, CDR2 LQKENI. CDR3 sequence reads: CASSPPEKETQYF. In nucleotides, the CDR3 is TGTGCCAGCTCACCACCGGAGAAAGAGACCCAGTACTTC.